Presented here are 29 T cell receptor beta chains from one specimen sequenced in a study of blood T cell repertoires in COVID-19 (dated by TCRdb to between 2020 and 2021). The library came from the immunoSEQ multiplex PCR assay. TCRdb carries this immuneACCESS record with in-frame sequences only. Its versions omit some clonotypes, under half of them owing to an unresolved V gene in the studies checked, with the rest unexplained. The sample includes 75,000 to 95,000 clones, with just under 80% observed a single time. 36% of the sample comes from the top ten. The sample was peripheral blood. These receptors came from a man aged 55 to 70 with COVID-19, enrolled during active disease.

This clone has a single count. The chain joins TRBV5-1 to TRBJ1-1; D remains ambiguous. Germline lookup yields CDR1 SGHRS and CDR2 YFSETQ. The CDR3 is 13 residues long. The V gene lost 6 bases and the J gene lost 5 bases, with 14 bases spanning the gap. The CDR3, as DNA: TGCGCCAGCAATGTGGCGGGGTTGACTGAAGCTTTCTTT. This encodes CASNVAGLTEAFF.

This clone has a single count. The rearrangement uses TRBV7-9 and TRBJ2-1; TRBD1 agrees at 7 bases. CDR1 and CDR2 (germline): SEHNR, FQNEAQ (reference sequence). The CDR3 extends over 16 amino acids. J gave up 2 bases and V 6 bases, and 10 bases lay outside the gene matches. The CDR3, as DNA: TGTGCCAGCAGTCGGTCCCGGGACAGAACCTACAATGAGCAGTTCTTC. Encoded protein: CASSRSRDRTYNEQFF.

The chain employs TRBV9 and TRBJ2-6; no clear D gene. This CDR3 region has 17 residues. The ends were cut back, 3 bases at V and 0 bases at J, with 13 bases in the middle. The V gene's germline CDR1 is SGDLS and CDR2 YYNGEE. The CDR3 here is CASSDRTRSSGANVLTF. In nucleotides, the CDR3 is TGTGCCAGCAGCGACCGAACACGGAGCTCTGGGGCCAACGTCCTGACTTTC.

This chain links TRBV19 with TRBJ2-2; TRBD1 aligns across 8 bases. Losses at the gene ends were 3 bases for V and 4 bases for J; bases not matched to a gene: 10. CDR3 size: 17 residues. Germline V lookup: CDR1 LNHDA, CDR2 SQIVND (reference sequence). The CDR3 DNA reads as TGTGCCAGTAGTATTCCCAGGGGGCGTGAGAGCACCGGGGAGCTGTTTTTT. Protein: CASSIPRGRESTGELFF.

This clone was detected once. CDR3: CASSPGTGTRYGYTF. The CDR3 nucleotides are TGTGCCAGCAGTCCAGGGACAGGGACTAGGTATGGCTACACCTTC. The J gene is TRBJ1-2, the V gene TRBV27; 9 bases are shared with TRBD1. Trimming at V came to 5 bases and at J to 5 bases, leaving 9 bases not matched to a gene. The CDR3 consists of 15 residues. Germline-derived CDR1 and CDR2 are MNHEY and SMNVEV (reference sequence).

The chain uses TRBV30 and TRBJ2-1; 9 positions match TRBD2. With 1 base clipped from V and 2 bases from J, the junction kept 0 bases outside the gene matches. Germline assignment: CDR1 GTSNPN and CDR2 SVGIG (reference sequence). This CDR3 comprises 14 residues. The CDR3 region has the DNA TGTGCCTGGAGTGGACTAGCGGCCTACAATGAGCAGTTCTTC. It encodes CAWSGLAAYNEQFF.

This chain uses TRBV19 with TRBJ1-1, with D unclear. Trimming took 1 base from V and 2 from J, leaving 17 bases between them. This CDR3 contains 17 residues. Germline lookup yields CDR1 LNHDA and CDR2 SQIVND (reference sequence). In nucleotides, the CDR3 is TGTGCCAGTAGTATAGGCCGTATCCGGGTATTAAACACTGAAGCTTTCTTT. Translating it yields CASSIGRIRVLNTEAFF.

The V call is TRBV11-2, the J call TRBJ2-5; 7 bases agree with TRBD2. With 3 bases clipped from V and 4 bases from J, the junction kept 8 bases outside the gene matches. This CDR3 is built from 15 residues. Germline assignment: CDR1 SGHAT and CDR2 FQNNGV. The CDR3: CASSLSGGGGETQYF. The CDR3, as DNA: TGTGCCAGCAGCTTGTCTGGAGGCGGGGGAGAGACCCAGTACTTC.

This chain links TRBV5-1 with TRBJ2-5; TRBD2 might be the D (6 bases). Trimming removed 0 bases at V and 3 bases at J, with 12 bases between. CDR1 and CDR2 (germline): SGHRS, YFSETQ. The CDR3 has 15 residues. The CDR3 sequence is CASSLGGGKEETQYF. The DNA of the CDR3 is TGCGCCAGCAGCTTGGGAGGAGGGAAGGAAGAGACCCAGTACTTC.

The rearrangement links TRBV11-3 to TRBJ2-2; 9 bases are a match to TRBD2. The CDR3 runs to 15 residues. V was pared by 2 bases and J by 7 bases, with 5 bases of the junction left unmatched. The V gene's germline CDR1 is SGHNT and CDR2 YENEEA. Written as DNA, the CDR3 is TGTGCCAGCAGCTTAAGGCGGGAGGGCGGCGGGGAGCTGTTTTTT. This encodes CASSLRREGGGELFF.

The chain links TRBV2 to TRBJ1-3; tentatively, D is TRBD1 (5 bases). This CDR3 region has 14 residues. Germline values: CDR1 SNHLY, CDR2 FYNNEI. The V end was cut by 3 bases, the J end by 4 bases, with 10 bases between. CDR3 nucleotide sequence: TGTGCCAGCAGTGAGGGGGGAGCCGGAAACACCATATATTTT. Translation gives CASSEGGAGNTIYF.

In the case of this clone: Compared with germline, one end of the junction differs, possibly owing to a read error. V is TRBV5-1 and J is TRBJ2-2; 9 nucleotides agree with TRBD1. CDR1 is SGHRS and CDR2 is YFSETQ in the germline V gene. The CDR3 contains 16 residues. CDR3 sequence: CASSGAQGAKTGELFF. The CDR3 nucleotides are TGCGCCAGCAGCGGAGCACAGGGGGCGAAGACCGGGGAGCTGTTTTTT.

The sample holds one count of this clone. This chain links TRBV5-1 with TRBJ1-1; tentative D call: TRBD1 (6 bases). Germline CDR1 and CDR2: SGHRS and YFSETQ. The CDR3 loop spans 13 amino acids. V was cut by 4 bases and J by 1 base, with 8 bases left in between. The CDR3 nucleotides are TGCGCCAGCAGCAAGGGACAGAACACTGAAGCTTTCTTT. Its protein is CASSKGQNTEAFF.

The chain employs TRBV7-2 and TRBJ2-7; D call uncertain. CDR1 and CDR2 (germline): SGHTA, FQGNSA. Between the trimmed V and J ends, which lost 1 base and 0 bases, there was a span of 10 bases. The CDR3 is 15 residues long. The CDR3, as DNA: TGTGCCAGCAGCTTAGATGGCAGAGGCTCCTACGAGCAGTACTTC. Translated, it gives CASSLDGRGSYEQYF.

The rearrangement uses TRBV3-1 (or the pseudogene TRBV3-2) and TRBJ2-1, with 8 bases lining up with TRBD2. V shed 2 bases, J shed 5 bases, and the junction held 5 bases outside the gene matches. CDR3 size: 15 residues. From germline, CDR1 is LGHDT and CDR2 YNNKEL (reference sequence). The CDR3 DNA reads as TGTGCCAGCAGCCAAAGGGGACTAGATCACAATGAGCAGTTCTTC. Its translation is CASSQRGLDHNEQFF.

The chain employs TRBV13 and TRBJ2-7, with D maybe TRBD1 (7 bases). The CDR3 has 14 amino acids. Germline V gene sequence: CDR1 PRHDT, CDR2 FYEKMQ (reference sequence). Between the trimmed V and J ends, which lost 0 bases and 3 bases, there was a span of 9 bases. Here the CDR3 reads CASSLGQGGYEQYF. As DNA, the CDR3 is TGTGCCAGCAGCTTAGGCCAGGGGGGCTACGAGCAGTACTTC.

This chain connects TRBV21-1 to TRBJ2-5; no DNA check was done on the table's D call, TRBD1. TRBV21-1 is a pseudogene. The CDR3 loop spans 13 amino acids. The CDR3 DNA reads as TGTGCCAGCAGCACGGACAGAAAAGAGACCCAGTACTTC. This translates into CASSTDRKETQYF.

The gene calls are TRBV3-1 (or the pseudogene TRBV3-2) and TRBJ2-7, with 10 bases matching TRBD1. With 5 bases clipped from V and 3 bases from J, the junction kept 4 bases outside the gene matches. The CDR3 is 14 residues long. Per the germline V gene, CDR1 is LGHDT and CDR2 is YNNKEL (reference sequence). The CDR3 here is CASSFRDRGYEQYF. CDR3 DNA: TGTGCCAGCAGCTTCCGGGACAGGGGCTACGAGCAGTACTTC.

The V call is TRBV5-4, the J call TRBJ2-1; possible D gene TRBD2, 6 bases. Trimming shortened V by 4 bases and J by 9 bases, and 20 bases separated the two germline ends. CDR3 length: 15 amino acids. Germline assignment: CDR1 SGHNT and CDR2 YYREEE (reference sequence). CDR3: CASSPGATQGGEQFF. CDR3 DNA sequence: TGTGCCAGCAGCCCCGGTGCTACCCAGGGAGGTGAGCAGTTCTTC.

The chain links TRBV4-1 to TRBJ1-2; 7 bases are a match to TRBD1. The CDR3 length is 16 residues. Trimming at V came to 1 base and at J to 8 bases, leaving 13 bases not matched to a gene. Germline lookup yields CDR1 MGHRA and CDR2 YSYEKL. For the CDR3, the DNA is TGCGCCAGCAGCCAAGGAGTAGGGGGCATCACAGGAGGCTACACCTTC. Amino acids: CASSQGVGGITGGYTF.

The chain couples TRBV27 to TRBJ2-7, with 13 nucleotides matching TRBD2. Germline CDR1 MNHEY, CDR2 SMNVEV (reference sequence). The CDR3 is made up of 15 amino acids. The ends lost 5 bases at V and 7 bases at J; junction bases unmatched: 8. CDR3 coding DNA: TGTGCCAGCAGTCCCGGACTAGCGGGAGACAAGGAGCAGTACTTC. This encodes CASSPGLAGDKEQYF.

The chain joins TRBV30 to TRBJ1-3, with 7 bases lining up with TRBD1. The CDR3 runs to 14 residues. J was trimmed by 9 bases and V by 1 base; bases with no gene match: 9. The germline CDR1 and CDR2 sequences are GTSNPN and SVGIG (reference sequence). CDR3 sequence (DNA): TGTGCCTGGAGTGCGGGACAGCGCTATAGCACCATATATTTT. Translated, it gives CAWSAGQRYSTIYF.

Only one count was recorded for this clone. The rearrangement links TRBV6-5 to TRBJ2-5; D is perhaps TRBD1 (7 bases). The V gene lost 0 bases and the J gene lost 4 bases, with 9 bases spanning the gap. Germline values: CDR1 MNHEY, CDR2 SVGAGI. This CDR3 comprises 14 residues. The CDR3 protein is CASSYSQGGETQYF. CDR3 DNA: TGTGCCAGCAGTTACTCGCAGGGGGGAGAGACCCAGTACTTC.

This rearrangement joins TRBV7-8 to TRBJ2-3, with TRBD2 matching 8 bases. Germline V gene lookup returns CDR1 SGHVS and CDR2 FQNEAQ. This CDR3 has 20 residues. Trimming removed 4 bases from V and 1 base from J; junction bases left unmatched: 19. CDR3: CASSSVRRGLAGLGTDTQYF. CDR3 DNA: TGTGCCAGCAGCTCCGTTCGTCGTGGGTTAGCGGGGCTCGGCACAGATACGCAGTATTTT.

The chain couples TRBV7-9 to TRBJ2-7, with 8 bases matching TRBD1. J gave up 6 bases and V 5 bases, and 9 bases lay outside the gene matches. The length of the CDR3 is 14 residues. The germline gives CDR1 SEHNR, CDR2 FQNEAQ (reference sequence). CDR3: CASSDGQGSREQYF. The CDR3 DNA sequence: TGTGCCAGCAGCGACGGACAGGGCTCGCGCGAGCAGTACTTC. Filled out from reference TRBV7-9 and TRBJ2-7, the complete variable domain reads DTGVSQNPRHKITKRGQNVTFRCDPISEHNRLYWYRQTLGQGPEFLTYFQNEAQLEKSRLLSDRFSAERPKGSFSTLEIQRTEQGDSAMYLCASSDGQGSREQYFGPGTRLTVT.

The genes are TRBV25-1 and TRBJ2-7; 11 bases map to TRBD1. The germline gives CDR1 MGHDK, CDR2 SYGVNS. Trimming cost V 4 bases and J 3 bases; bases outside gene matches: 8. The CDR3 consists of 16 residues. Here the CDR3 reads CASSVTRDRGVYEQYF. CDR3 bases: TGTGCCAGCAGTGTTACTAGGGACAGGGGGGTCTACGAGCAGTACTTC.

The chain joins TRBV9 to TRBJ1-2; D call uncertain. Germline V gene sequence: CDR1 SGDLS, CDR2 YYNGEE. The CDR3 is made up of 14 amino acids. The V and J ends lost 2 bases and 1 base respectively, with 9 bases between them. CDR3 bases: TGTGCCAGCAGCGTTGCGGAGCGTAACTATGGCTACACCTTC. Residues: CASSVAERNYGYTF.

This clone has a count of ten or more. The chain uses TRBV27 and TRBJ2-5, with D possibly matching TRBD1 (5 bases). This CDR3 has 14 residues. V was pared by 5 bases and J by 2 bases, with 12 bases between. Per the germline V gene, CDR1 is MNHEY and CDR2 is SMNVEV (reference sequence). In nucleotides, the CDR3 is TGTGCCAGCAGTCGGACATTCCCACAAGAGACCCAGTACTTC. This codes for CASSRTFPQETQYF.

The chain employs TRBV7-3 and TRBJ2-2; TRBD1 is a possible D gene (6 bases). Germline V gives CDR1 SGHTA, CDR2 FQGTGA. The CDR3 has 14 residues. V lost 5 bases to trimming and J lost 4 bases, with 11 bases between them. The CDR3 nucleotides are TGTGCCAGCAGCCCAGGACAGTCCACCGGGGAGCTGTTTTTT. It yields the protein CASSPGQSTGELFF.